The following is a TCR beta chain sequence with its context. This entry belongs to a study of glioma-infiltrating T cells after dendritic cell vaccination. CDR3 length: 13 residues. The J segment lost 10 bases and the V segment lost 3 bases, leaving 8 bases of the junction unmatched. Germline assignment: CDR1 MNHEY and CDR2 SVGAGI. Time point here: after dendritic cell vaccination, including at tumor progression/relapse. Measured with immunoSEQ multiplex PCR; TCRdb has only the in-frame clones, and not every one. Of tens of thousands of clones in the sample, roughly 91% are singletons; the top ten hold approximately 2.2%.

The chain couples TRBV6-5 to TRBJ1-2, with 7 nucleotides matching TRBD1. Sequences were derived from blood, sampled after dendritic cell vaccination. The sequence was collected from a human donor with glioblastoma. CDR3 bases: TGTGCCAGCAGTTATGGGACAGAAGCCCTCTACACCTTC. Translated, it gives CASSYGTEALYTF.